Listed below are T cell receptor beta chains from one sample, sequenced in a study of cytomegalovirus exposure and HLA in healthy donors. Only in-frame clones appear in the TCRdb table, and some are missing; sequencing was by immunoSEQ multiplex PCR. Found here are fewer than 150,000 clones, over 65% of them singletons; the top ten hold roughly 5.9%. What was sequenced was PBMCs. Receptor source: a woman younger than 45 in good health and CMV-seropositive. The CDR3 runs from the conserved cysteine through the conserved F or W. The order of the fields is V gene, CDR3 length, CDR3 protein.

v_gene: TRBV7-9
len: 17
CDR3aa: CASSPSSGGAPNNEQFF

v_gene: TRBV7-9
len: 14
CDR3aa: CASSLVGQDNEQFF

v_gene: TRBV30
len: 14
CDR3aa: CAWNRQGTGEKLFF

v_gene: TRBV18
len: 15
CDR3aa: CASATPPGGNYGYTF

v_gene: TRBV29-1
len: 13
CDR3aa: CSVMGAMNTEAFF

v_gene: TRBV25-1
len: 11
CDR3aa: CASSRYTEAFF

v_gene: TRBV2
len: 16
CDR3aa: CASSGQGALSNQPQHF

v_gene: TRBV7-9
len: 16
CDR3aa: CASRRLAGGQGDTQYF

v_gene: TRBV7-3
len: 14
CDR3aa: CASSVGTSPDTQYF

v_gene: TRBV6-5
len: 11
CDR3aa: CASRGGTEAFF

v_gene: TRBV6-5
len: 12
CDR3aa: CASSSQGTEAFF

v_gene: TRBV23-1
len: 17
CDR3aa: CASNWIIDNSSNTEAFF

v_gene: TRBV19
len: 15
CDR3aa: CASSMQRRATDTQYF

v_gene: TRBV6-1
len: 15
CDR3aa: CASSEGWYSSYEQYF

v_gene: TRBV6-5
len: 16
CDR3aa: CASSYSDAAANEKLFF

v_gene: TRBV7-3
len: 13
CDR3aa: CASSGGPGAGYTF

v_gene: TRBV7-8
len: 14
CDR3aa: CASSLGILSGEQYF

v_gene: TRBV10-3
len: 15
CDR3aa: CAISETGATNEKLFF